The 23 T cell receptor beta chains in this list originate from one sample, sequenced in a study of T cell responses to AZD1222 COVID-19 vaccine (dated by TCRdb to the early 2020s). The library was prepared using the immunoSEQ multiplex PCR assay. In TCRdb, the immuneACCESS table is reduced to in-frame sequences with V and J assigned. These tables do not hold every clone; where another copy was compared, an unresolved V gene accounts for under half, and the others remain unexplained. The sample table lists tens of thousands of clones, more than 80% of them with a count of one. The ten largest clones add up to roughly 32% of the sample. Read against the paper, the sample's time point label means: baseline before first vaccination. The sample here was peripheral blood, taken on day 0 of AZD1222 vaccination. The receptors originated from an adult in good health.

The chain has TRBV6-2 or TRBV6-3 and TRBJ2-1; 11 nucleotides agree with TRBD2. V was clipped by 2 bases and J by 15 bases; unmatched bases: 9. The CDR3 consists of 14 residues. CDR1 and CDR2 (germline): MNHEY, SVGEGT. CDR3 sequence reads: CASSYSLAGGIGFF. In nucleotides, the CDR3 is TGTGCCAGCAGTTACAGTCTAGCGGGAGGCATCGGGTTCTTC.

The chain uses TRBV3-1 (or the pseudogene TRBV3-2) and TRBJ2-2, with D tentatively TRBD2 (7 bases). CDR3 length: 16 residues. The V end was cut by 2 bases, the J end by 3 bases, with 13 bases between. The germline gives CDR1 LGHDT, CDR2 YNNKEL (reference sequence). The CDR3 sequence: CASSQSLRGHTGELFF. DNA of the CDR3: TGTGCCAGCAGCCAAAGTTTGCGGGGGCACACCGGGGAGCTGTTTTTT.

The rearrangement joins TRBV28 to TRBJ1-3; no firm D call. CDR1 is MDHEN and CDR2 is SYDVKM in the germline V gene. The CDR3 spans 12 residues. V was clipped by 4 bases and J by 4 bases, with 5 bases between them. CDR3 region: CASSSAGNTIYF. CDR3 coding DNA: TGTGCCAGCAGTTCAGCCGGAAACACCATATATTTT.

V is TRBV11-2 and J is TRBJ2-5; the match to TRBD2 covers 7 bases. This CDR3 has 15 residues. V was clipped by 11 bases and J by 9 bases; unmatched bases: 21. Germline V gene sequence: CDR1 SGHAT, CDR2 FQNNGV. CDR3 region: CASLGQRGGPTAQYF. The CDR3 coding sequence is TGTGCCTCCCTCGGCCAGCGGGGTGGCCCTACGGCCCAGTACTTC.

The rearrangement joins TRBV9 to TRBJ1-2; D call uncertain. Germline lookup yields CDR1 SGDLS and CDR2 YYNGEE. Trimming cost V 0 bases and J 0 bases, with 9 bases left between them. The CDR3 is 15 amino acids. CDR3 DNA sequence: TGTGCCAGCAGCGTAGAACCGGGTACTAACTATGGCTACACCTTC. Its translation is CASSVEPGTNYGYTF. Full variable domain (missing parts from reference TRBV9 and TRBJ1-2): DSGVTQTPKHLITATGQRVTLRCSPRSGDLSVYWYQQSLDQGLQFLIQYYNGEERAKGNILERFSAQQFPDLHSELNLSSLELGDSALYFCASSVEPGTNYGYTFGSGTRLTVV.

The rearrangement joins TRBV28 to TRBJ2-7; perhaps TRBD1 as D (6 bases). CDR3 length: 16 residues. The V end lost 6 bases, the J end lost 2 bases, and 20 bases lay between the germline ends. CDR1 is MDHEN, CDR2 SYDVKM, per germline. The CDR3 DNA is TGTGCCAGCAGCCCCTACTCGACAGGCCCGACCTACGAGCAGTACTTC. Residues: CASSPYSTGPTYEQYF.

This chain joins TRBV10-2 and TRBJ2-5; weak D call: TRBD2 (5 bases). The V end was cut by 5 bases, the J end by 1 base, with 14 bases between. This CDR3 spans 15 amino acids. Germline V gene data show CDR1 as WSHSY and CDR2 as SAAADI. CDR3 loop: CASSRGLDLQETQYF. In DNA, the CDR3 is TGCGCCAGCAGTCGAGGGCTAGACCTCCAAGAGACCCAGTACTTC.

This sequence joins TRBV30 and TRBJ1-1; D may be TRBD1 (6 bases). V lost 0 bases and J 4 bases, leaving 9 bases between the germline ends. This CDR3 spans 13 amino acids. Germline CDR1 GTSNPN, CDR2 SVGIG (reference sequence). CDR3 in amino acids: CAWSVQGPTEAFF. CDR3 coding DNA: TGTGCCTGGAGTGTACAGGGTCCCACTGAAGCTTTCTTT.

The CDR3 nucleotides read TGTGCCAGCAGCCAATACGGGACGGTGAACACTGAAGCTTTCTTT. Translated: CASSQYGTVNTEAFF. This sequence joins TRBV11-3 and TRBJ1-1, with D tentatively TRBD1 (5 bases). The CDR3 contains 15 residues. V was clipped by 5 bases and J by 0 bases, with 13 bases between them. Looked up from germline, CDR1 is SGHNT and CDR2 is YENEEA.

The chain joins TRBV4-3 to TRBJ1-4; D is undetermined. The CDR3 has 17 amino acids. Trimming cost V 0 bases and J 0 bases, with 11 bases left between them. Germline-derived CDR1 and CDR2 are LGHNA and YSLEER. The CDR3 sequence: CASSQEYSTATNEKLFF. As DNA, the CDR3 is TGCGCCAGCAGCCAAGAGTACAGTACCGCAACTAATGAAAAACTGTTTTTT.

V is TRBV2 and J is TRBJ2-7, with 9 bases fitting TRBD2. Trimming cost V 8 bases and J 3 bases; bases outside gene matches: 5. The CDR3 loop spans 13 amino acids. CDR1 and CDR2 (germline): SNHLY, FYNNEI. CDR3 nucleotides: TGTGCCAGCTCCTGGACTAGCGACTACGAGCAGTACTTC. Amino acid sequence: CASSWTSDYEQYF.

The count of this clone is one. CDR3 sequence reads: CASSARDRRSTDTQYF. As DNA, the CDR3 is TGTGCCAGCAGCGCCCGGGACAGGCGGTCCACAGATACGCAGTATTTT. The chain links TRBV3-1 (or the pseudogene TRBV3-2) to TRBJ2-3, with 8 nucleotides matching TRBD1. CDR1 and CDR2 from the germline V gene are LGHDT and YNNKEL (reference sequence). The CDR3 extends over 16 amino acids. V shed 5 bases, J shed 2 bases, and the junction held 9 bases outside the gene matches.

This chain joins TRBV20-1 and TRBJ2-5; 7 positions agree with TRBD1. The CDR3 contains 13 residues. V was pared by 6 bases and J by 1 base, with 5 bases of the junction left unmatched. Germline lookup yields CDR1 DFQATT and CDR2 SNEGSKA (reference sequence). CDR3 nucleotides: TGCAGTGCCAGTCAGGGGGTCCAAGAGACCCAGTACTTC. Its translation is CSASQGVQETQYF.

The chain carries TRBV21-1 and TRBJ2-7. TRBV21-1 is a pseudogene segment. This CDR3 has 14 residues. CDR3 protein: CANPLGQAAYEQYF. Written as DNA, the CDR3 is TGTGCCAACCCCCTAGGACAAGCGGCCTACGAGCAGTACTTC.

CDR3 bases: TGCGCCAGCAGCCAAGAGGGCCTTCGGCCCGGGGCCAACGTCCTGACTTTC. This encodes CASSQEGLRPGANVLTF. The chain links TRBV4-3 to TRBJ2-6, with no clear D. CDR1 is LGHNA, CDR2 YSLEER, per germline. This CDR3 comprises 17 residues. The V and J ends lost 0 bases and 4 bases respectively, with 13 bases between them.

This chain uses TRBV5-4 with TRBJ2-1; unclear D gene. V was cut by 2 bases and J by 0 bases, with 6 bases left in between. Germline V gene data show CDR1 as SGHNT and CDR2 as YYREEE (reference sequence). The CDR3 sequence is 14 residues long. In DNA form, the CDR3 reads TGTGCCAGCAGCTTTGGTCCCTCCTACAATGAGCAGTTCTTC. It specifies CASSFGPSYNEQFF.

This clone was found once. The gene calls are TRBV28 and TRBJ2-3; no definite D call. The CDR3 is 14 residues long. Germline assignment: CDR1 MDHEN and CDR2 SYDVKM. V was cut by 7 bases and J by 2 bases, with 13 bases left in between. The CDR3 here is CASTDSALTDTQYF. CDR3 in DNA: TGTGCCAGCACCGACTCTGCCCTCACAGATACGCAGTATTTT. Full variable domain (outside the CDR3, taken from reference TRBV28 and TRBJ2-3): DVKVTQSSRYLVKRTGEKVFLECVQDMDHENMFWYRQDPGLGLRLIYFSYDVKMKEKGDIPEGYSVSREKKERFSLILESASTNQTSMYLCASTDSALTDTQYFGPGTRLTVL.

CDR3 coding DNA: TGCGCCAGCAGTGGAGAGGGACAGGGGGCCTTCTACAATGAGCAGTTCTTC. Its translation is CASSGEGQGAFYNEQFF. The rearrangement uses TRBV10-2 and TRBJ2-1, with 12 positions matching TRBD1. V lost 4 bases, J lost 3 bases, and 7 bases stayed unmatched. Germline CDR1 WSHSY, CDR2 SAAADI. The CDR3 covers 17 residues.

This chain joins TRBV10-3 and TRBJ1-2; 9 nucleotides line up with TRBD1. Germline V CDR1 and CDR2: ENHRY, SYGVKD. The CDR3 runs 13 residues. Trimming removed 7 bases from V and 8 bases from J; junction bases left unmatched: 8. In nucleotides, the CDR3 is TGTGCCATCACCGGGACAGGGAATGAGGGCTACACCTTC. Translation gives CAITGTGNEGYTF.

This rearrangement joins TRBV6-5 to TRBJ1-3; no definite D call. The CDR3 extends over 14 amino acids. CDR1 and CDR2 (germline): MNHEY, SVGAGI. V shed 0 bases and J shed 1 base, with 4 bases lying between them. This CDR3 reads CASSYSVSGNTIYF. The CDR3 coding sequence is TGTGCCAGCAGTTACTCAGTTTCTGGAAACACCATATATTTT.

The chain's CDR3 is CASSVGTGVQPQHF. The CDR3 bases are TGTGCCAGCAGCGTGGGGACAGGGGTACAGCCCCAGCATTTT. This chain uses TRBV9 with TRBJ1-5, with 10 positions matching TRBD1. Per the germline V gene, CDR1 is SGDLS and CDR2 is YYNGEE. The CDR3 runs 14 residues. Unmatched junction bases numbered 3, after V lost 2 bases and J lost 7 bases.

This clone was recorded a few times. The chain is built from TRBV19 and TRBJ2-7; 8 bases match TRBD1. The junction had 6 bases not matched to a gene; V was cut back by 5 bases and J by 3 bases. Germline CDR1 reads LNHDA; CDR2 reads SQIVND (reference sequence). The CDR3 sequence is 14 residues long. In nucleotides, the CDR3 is TGTGCCAGTAGTCTGACAGGGGTGGTCTACGAGCAGTACTTC. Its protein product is CASSLTGVVYEQYF.

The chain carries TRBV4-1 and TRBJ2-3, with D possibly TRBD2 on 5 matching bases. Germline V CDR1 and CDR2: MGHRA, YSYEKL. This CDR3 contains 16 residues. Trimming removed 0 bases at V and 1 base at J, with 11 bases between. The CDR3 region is CASSQDASGRTDTQYF. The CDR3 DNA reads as TGCGCCAGCAGCCAAGATGCCAGCGGACGCACAGATACGCAGTATTTT.